The 19 T cell receptor beta chains presented below share a single source sample, sequenced in a study of T cell responses to AZD1222 COVID-19 vaccine. Here immunoSEQ multiplex PCR was the method, and the copy in TCRdb shows in-frame clones only, minus some. The sample carries about 42,000 clones, 65% to 85% recorded once. The source material was peripheral blood, sampled 28 days after the second AZD1222 dose. The receptors stem from an adult who received the AZD1222 COVID-19 vaccine.

This rearrangement joins TRBV6-1 to TRBJ1-2, with 7 bases aligning to TRBD1. The CDR3 length is 15 residues. CDR1 is MNHNS, CDR2 SASEGT, per germline. V lost 2 bases, J lost 7 bases, and 10 bases stayed unmatched. The CDR3 spells CASSEFRQGSRGYTF. The CDR3, as DNA: TGTGCCAGCAGTGAATTTAGACAGGGAAGTCGTGGCTACACCTTC.

The V and J genes are TRBV5-1 and TRBJ2-2, with 8 bases lining up with TRBD2. The CDR3 sequence is 16 residues long. The ends lost 0 bases at V and 2 bases at J; junction bases unmatched: 3. Germline values: CDR1 SGHRS, CDR2 YFSETQ. The CDR3 DNA sequence: TGCGCCAGCAGCTTGGGCCTAGCGGGTAACACCGGGGAGCTGTTTTTT. This translates into CASSLGLAGNTGELFF.

DNA for the CDR3: TGTGCCAGCAGCACGCCGCGTACAGGAGGGGACACCGGGGAGCTGTTTTTT. Protein: CASSTPRTGGDTGELFF. V is TRBV7-9 and J is TRBJ2-2, with D maybe TRBD2 (6 bases). CDR3 length: 17 residues. The V end lost 5 bases, the J end lost 3 bases, and 19 bases lay between the germline ends. Germline CDR1 is SEHNR and CDR2 is FQNEAQ (reference sequence).

This clone appeared a few times. The chain has TRBV5-1 and TRBJ1-2, with 8 bases aligning to TRBD1. Trimming took 4 bases from V and 4 from J; bases not matched to a gene: 9. Germline loops: CDR1 SGHRS, CDR2 YFSETQ. The CDR3 totals 15 residues. The CDR3 here is CASSEQTGVGYGYTF. In DNA form, the CDR3 reads TGCGCCAGCAGCGAACAGACAGGGGTTGGCTATGGCTACACCTTC. Filled out from reference TRBV5-1 and TRBJ1-2, the complete variable domain reads KAGVTQTPRYLIKTRGQQVTLSCSPISGHRSVSWYQQTPGQGLQFLFEYFSETQRNKGNFPGRFSGRQFSNSRSEMNVSTLELGDSALYLCASSEQTGVGYGYTFGSGTRLTVV.

The rearrangement links TRBV10-3 to TRBJ2-3, with 9 bases matching TRBD1. The CDR3 loop spans 14 amino acids. The germline V gene encodes CDR1 ENHRY and CDR2 SYGVKD. The V gene end was trimmed by 10 bases and the J gene end by 6 bases; junction bases not matched to a gene: 11. CDR3 residues: CATRTGVVGDTQYF. CDR3 sequence (DNA): TGTGCCACCCGGACAGGGGTGGTCGGGGATACGCAGTATTTT.

The chain combines TRBV30 with TRBJ2-1, with 8 bases aligning to TRBD2. The V gene's germline CDR1 is GTSNPN and CDR2 SVGIG (reference sequence). This CDR3 is 14 amino acids long. V was pared by 5 bases and J by 4 bases, with 7 bases of the junction left unmatched. CDR3 amino acids: CAWQWRGEYNEQFF. The CDR3 DNA reads TGTGCCTGGCAGTGGCGGGGGGAATACAATGAGCAGTTCTTC.

This rearrangement joins TRBV7-9 to TRBJ2-7; possibly TRBD2 for D (6 bases). There are 17 residues in the CDR3. V lost 5 bases and J lost 2, with 22 bases in between. CDR1 is SEHNR, CDR2 FQNEAQ, per germline (reference sequence). The DNA of the CDR3 is TGTGCCAGCAGCCCCCCGTATTTCGGAGGGGACCCCTACGAGCAGTACTTC. Translated: CASSPPYFGGDPYEQYF.

The chain uses TRBV5-1 and TRBJ1-2; D uncertain. V dropped 5 bases and J dropped 2 bases, with 10 bases sitting between them. The CDR3 spans 13 residues. CDR1 is SGHRS, CDR2 YFSETQ, per germline. CDR3: CASRPLGNYGYTF. DNA for the CDR3: TGCGCCAGCAGACCGCTGGGAAACTATGGCTACACCTTC.

V gene TRBV5-4 combines with J gene TRBJ1-6, with D unclear. The germline V gene has CDR1 SGHNT and CDR2 YYREEE (reference sequence). The CDR3 is 14 amino acids. V shed 4 bases and J shed 9 bases, with 14 bases lying between them. The CDR3 region is CASSLSGGGSPLHF. The DNA for the CDR3 is TGTGCCAGCAGCCTGTCAGGCGGCGGTTCACCCCTCCACTTT.

Note on this clone: One junction end does not reproduce the germline sequence, and a read error may be involved. V and J are TRBV7-7 and TRBJ1-2, with 9 bases identical to TRBD1. CDR3 size: 15 residues. Germline CDR1 reads SSHAT; CDR2 reads FNYEAQ (reference sequence). The CDR3 loop reads CASSSRQGVGYGYTF. CDR3 DNA sequence: TGTGCTAGCAGCTCAAGACAGGGGGTAGGCTATGGCTACACCTTC. The full variable domain, with the rest looked up from reference TRBV7-7 and TRBJ1-2, is GAGVSQSPRYKVTKRGQDVTLRCDPISSHATLYWYQQALGQGPEFLTYFNYEAQPDKSGLPSDRFSAERPEGSISTLTIQRTEQRDSAMYRCASSSRQGVGYGYTFGSGTRLTVV.

J is TRBJ2-5 and V is TRBV5-1; D is uncertain. Germline V gene lookup returns CDR1 SGHRS and CDR2 YFSETQ. The V and J ends lost 1 base and 2 bases respectively, with 6 bases between them. There are 13 residues in the CDR3. The CDR3 reads CASSLFGQETQYF. CDR3 in DNA: TGCGCCAGCAGCTTGTTTGGGCAAGAGACCCAGTACTTC.

The genes are TRBV12-3 or TRBV12-4 and TRBJ2-2; D not resolved. This CDR3 spans 12 amino acids. V lost 6 bases, J lost 5 bases, and 7 bases lay in between. The CDR3 DNA reads as TGTGCCAGCAGCACGGTTACCGGGGAGCTGTTTTTT. Protein sequence: CASSTVTGELFF.

The chain couples TRBV2 to TRBJ2-7; TRBD1 matches at 8 bases. The CDR3 is made up of 15 amino acids. J gave up 6 bases and V 2 bases, and 9 bases lay outside the gene matches. Germline CDR1 is SNHLY and CDR2 is FYNNEI. For the CDR3, the DNA is TGTGCCAGCAGTGAATTGGGGCAGGGGGCGACCGAGCAGTACTTC. Translating it yields CASSELGQGATEQYF.

This clone was seen only once. The V gene is TRBV5-1, the J gene TRBJ1-4; maybe TRBD1 (5 bases). Trimming left V 0 bases short and J 4 bases short, with 7 bases between. The CDR3 consists of 14 residues. CDR1 is SGHRS, CDR2 YFSETQ, per germline. The CDR3 reads CASSLDQGNEKLFF. For the CDR3, the DNA is TGCGCCAGCAGCTTGGACCAGGGTAATGAAAAACTGTTTTTT.

The chain carries TRBV4-2 and TRBJ1-1; D is undetermined. This CDR3 is 15 amino acids long. Trimming took 0 bases from V and 9 from J, leaving 17 bases between them. Germline CDR1 and CDR2: LGHNA and YNFKEQ. The CDR3 DNA reads as TGTGCCAGCAGCCAAGACTACCGGGATATCTTACAAGCTTTCTTT. Translated, it gives CASSQDYRDILQAFF.

This clone was observed a few times. V and J are TRBV12-5 and TRBJ1-2; tentative D call: TRBD1 (6 bases). The V gene lost 6 bases and the J gene lost 3 bases, with 29 bases spanning the gap. This CDR3 is 19 amino acids long. The germline CDR1 and CDR2 sequences are LGHNT and FRNRAP. CDR3 bases: TGTGCTAGTGGCACTCCCTCGCACGGGGGGCAATCGAGAGACTATGGCTACACCTTC. This sequence encodes CASGTPSHGGQSRDYGYTF.

The chain recombines TRBV11-3 with TRBJ2-1; 10 bases are shared with TRBD2. CDR1 and CDR2 (germline): SGHNT, YENEEA. Trimming took 5 bases from V and 9 from J; bases not matched to a gene: 7. This CDR3 is built from 14 residues. Here the CDR3 DNA reads TGTGCCAGCAGCCCTCGGCCTAGCGGGGGTGAGCAGTTCTTC. Translation: CASSPRPSGGEQFF.

J is TRBJ1-4 and V is TRBV28; D is undetermined. This CDR3 spans 17 amino acids. The V end lost 2 bases, the J end lost 3 bases, and 16 bases lay between the germline ends. Germline V gives CDR1 MDHEN, CDR2 SYDVKM. The CDR3 is CASSLPVLGPSNEKLFF. In DNA form, the CDR3 reads TGTGCCAGCAGTTTACCTGTCTTAGGGCCCTCTAATGAAAAACTGTTTTTT.

The chain uses TRBV10-3 and TRBJ1-1, with 9 bases identical to TRBD1. Looked up from germline, CDR1 is ENHRY and CDR2 is SYGVKD. This CDR3 is built from 15 residues. J gave up 4 bases and V 4 bases, and 7 bases lay outside the gene matches. The CDR3 sequence: CAISGGTGFSTEAFF. Here the CDR3 DNA reads TGTGCCATCAGTGGCGGGACAGGGTTTAGCACTGAAGCTTTCTTT.